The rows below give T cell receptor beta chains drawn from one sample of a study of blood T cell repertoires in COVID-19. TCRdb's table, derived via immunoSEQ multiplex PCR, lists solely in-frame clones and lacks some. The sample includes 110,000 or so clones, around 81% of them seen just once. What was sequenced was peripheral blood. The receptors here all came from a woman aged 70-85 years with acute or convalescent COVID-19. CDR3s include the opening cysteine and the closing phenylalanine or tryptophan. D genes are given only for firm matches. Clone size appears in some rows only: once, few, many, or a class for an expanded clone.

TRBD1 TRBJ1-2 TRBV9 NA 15 TGTGCCAGCAGCGTATCTGAGGGACAGCTCTATGGCTACACCTTC CASSVSEGQLYGYTF
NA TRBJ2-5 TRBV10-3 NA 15 TGTGCCATCAGTGAGTTGGGGCAGGGACAAGAGACCCAGTACTTC CAISELGQGQETQYF
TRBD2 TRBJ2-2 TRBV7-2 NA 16 TGTGCCAGCAGCGCGGAGGGACTAGCCGGGCCCGGGGAGCTGTTTTTT CASSAEGLAGPGELFF
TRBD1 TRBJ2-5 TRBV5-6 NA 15 TGTGCCAGCAGCAGAGGGACAGGGGGACGGGAGACCCAGTACTTC CASSRGTGGRETQYF
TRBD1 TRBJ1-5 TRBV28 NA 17 TGTGCCAGCAGTTTGCCGACAGGGACAGTGACTTATCAGCCCCAGCATTTT CASSLPTGTVTYQPQHF
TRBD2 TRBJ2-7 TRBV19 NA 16 TGTGCCAGTAGTATAGGGGGCAGCCAACTAGCGAGCGAGCAGTACTTC CASSIGGSQLASEQYF
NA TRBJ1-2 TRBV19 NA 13 TGTGCCAGTACCCCGCGGTTTAACTATGGCTACACCTTC CASTPRFNYGYTF
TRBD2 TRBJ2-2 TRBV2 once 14 TGTGCCAGCAGTACATTAGCGGGATCCGGGGAGCTGTTTTTT CASSTLAGSGELFF
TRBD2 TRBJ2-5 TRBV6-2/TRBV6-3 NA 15 TGTGCCAGCAGTAGCCTAGCGGGAGTTCAAGAGACCCAGTACTTC CASSSLAGVQETQYF
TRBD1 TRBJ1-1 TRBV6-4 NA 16 TGTGCCAGCAGTGAAGCAGGGGGCCGGATGAACACTGAAGCTTTCTTT CASSEAGGRMNTEAFF
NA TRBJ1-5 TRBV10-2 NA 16 TGCGCCAGCAGCAAAGGAACAGGTTATAGCAATCAGCCCCAGCATTTT CASSKGTGYSNQPQHF
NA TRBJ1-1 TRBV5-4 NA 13 TGTGCCAGCAGTAGCAATAGGGGGACTGAAGCTTTCTTT CASSSNRGTEAFF
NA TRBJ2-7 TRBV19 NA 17 TGTGCCAGTAGTATCGGTAGTGGGGTGGACTCCACCTACGAGCAGTACTTC CASSIGSGVDSTYEQYF
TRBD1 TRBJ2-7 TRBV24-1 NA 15 TGTGCCACCAGTGGAGGGACAGCCAGCTCCTACGAGCAGTACTTC CATSGGTASSYEQYF
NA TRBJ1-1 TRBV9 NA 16 TGTGCCAGCAGCCCAGCGGGGGGGGACCGGACCACTGAAGCTTTCTTT CASSPAGGDRTTEAFF
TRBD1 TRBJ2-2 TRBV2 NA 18 TGTGCCAGCAGTGAAGGAAGGAGACAGGGGCCGAACACCGGGGAGCTGTTTTTT CASSEGRRQGPNTGELFF
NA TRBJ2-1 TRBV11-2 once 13 TGTGCCAGCACTACGACTGGTAACAATGAGCAGTTCTTC CASTTTGNNEQFF
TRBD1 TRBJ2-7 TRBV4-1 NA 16 TGCGCCAGCAGCCAGGGATGGGACAGGGTCCCCTACGAGCAGTACTTC CASSQGWDRVPYEQYF